This T cell receptor beta chain was identified during a study of T cells after yellow fever vaccination. Looking at the study overall: Low-cell-number fractions were prepared with SMART-Seq v4 Ultra Low Input.

This clonotype showed up just a few times. Its specificity is not known. A single record per CDR3 protein comes from TCRdb applying MiXCR to the 5' RACE reads. The sample has 120,000 or so distinct CDR3 sequences; about 16% are singletons. Germline lookup yields CDR1 SEHNR and CDR2 FQNEAQ (reference sequence). Trimming cost V 1 base and J 5 bases, with 17 bases left between them. The CDR3 has 17 residues. Overall study findings and caveats: Contamination of FACS-sorted repertoires by abundant clonotypes from the bulk population could occur. Most primary-vaccination clones recurred post-booster (around 95% CD4, around 90% CD8). Overall, a small share of clonotypes was seen in both CD4 and CD8 compartments.

The material sequenced was CD8+ T cells sorted from PBMCs, taken 5 days after the yellow fever booster vaccination. The rearrangement joins TRBV7-9 to TRBJ1-4, with D unresolved. This TCR came from a man aged 18 to 30 who received the YFV17D yellow fever vaccine. CDR3 sequence (DNA): TGTGCCAGCAGCTTAGTTCCGGCAGTCAGTTACAATGAAAAACTGTTTTTT. Its protein product is CASSLVPAVSYNEKLFF.